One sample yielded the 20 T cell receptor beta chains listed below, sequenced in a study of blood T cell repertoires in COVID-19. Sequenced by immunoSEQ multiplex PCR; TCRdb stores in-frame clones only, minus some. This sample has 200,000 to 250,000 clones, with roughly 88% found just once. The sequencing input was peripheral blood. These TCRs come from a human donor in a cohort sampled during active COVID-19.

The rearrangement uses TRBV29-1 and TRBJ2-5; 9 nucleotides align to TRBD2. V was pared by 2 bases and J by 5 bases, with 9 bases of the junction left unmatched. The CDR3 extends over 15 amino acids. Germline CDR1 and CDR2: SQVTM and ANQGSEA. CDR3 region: CSVELAGGILETQYF. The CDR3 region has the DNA TGCAGCGTTGAACTTGCGGGAGGGATCTTGGAGACCCAGTACTTC. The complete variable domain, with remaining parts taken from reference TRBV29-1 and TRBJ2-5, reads SAVISQKPSRDICQRGTSLTIQCQVDSQVTMMFWYRQQPGQSLTLIATANQGSEATYESGFVIDKFPISRPNLTFSTLTVSNMSPEDSSIYLCSVELAGGILETQYFGPGTRLLVL.

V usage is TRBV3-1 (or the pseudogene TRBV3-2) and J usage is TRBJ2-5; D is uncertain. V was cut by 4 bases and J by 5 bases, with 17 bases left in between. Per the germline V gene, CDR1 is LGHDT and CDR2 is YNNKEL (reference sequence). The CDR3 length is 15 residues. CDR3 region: CASSPSGGSGETQYF. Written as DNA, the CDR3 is TGTGCCAGCAGCCCATCGGGTGGCAGTGGGGAGACCCAGTACTTC.

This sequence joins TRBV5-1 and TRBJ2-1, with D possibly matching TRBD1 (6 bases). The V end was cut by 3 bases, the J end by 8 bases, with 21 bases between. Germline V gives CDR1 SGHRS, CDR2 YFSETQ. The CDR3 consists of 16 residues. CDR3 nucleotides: TGCGCCAGCAGCTGGGGACATGAACACCCGAACGATGAGCAGTTCTTC. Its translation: CASSWGHEHPNDEQFF. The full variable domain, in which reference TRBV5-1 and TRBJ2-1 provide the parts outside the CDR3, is KAGVTQTPRYLIKTRGQQVTLSCSPISGHRSVSWYQQTPGQGLQFLFEYFSETQRNKGNFPGRFSGRQFSNSRSEMNVSTLELGDSALYLCASSWGHEHPNDEQFFGPGTRLTVL.

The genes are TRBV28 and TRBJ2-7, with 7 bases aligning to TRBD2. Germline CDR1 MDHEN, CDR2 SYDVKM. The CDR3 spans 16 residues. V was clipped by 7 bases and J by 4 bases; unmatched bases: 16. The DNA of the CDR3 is TGTGCCAGCATCAACCGAAGGGCTAGCGGATTATACGAGCAGTACTTC. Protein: CASINRRASGLYEQYF. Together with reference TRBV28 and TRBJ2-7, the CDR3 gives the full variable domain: DVKVTQSSRYLVKRTGEKVFLECVQDMDHENMFWYRQDPGLGLRLIYFSYDVKMKEKGDIPEGYSVSREKKERFSLILESASTNQTSMYLCASINRRASGLYEQYFGPGTRLTVT.

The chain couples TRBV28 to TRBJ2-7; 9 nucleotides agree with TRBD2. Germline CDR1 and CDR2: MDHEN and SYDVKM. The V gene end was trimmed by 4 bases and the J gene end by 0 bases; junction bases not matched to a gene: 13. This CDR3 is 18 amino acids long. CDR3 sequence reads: CASSSPTLTSGNSYEQYF. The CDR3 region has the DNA TGTGCCAGCAGTTCCCCCACGTTGACTAGCGGCAACTCCTACGAGCAGTACTTC.

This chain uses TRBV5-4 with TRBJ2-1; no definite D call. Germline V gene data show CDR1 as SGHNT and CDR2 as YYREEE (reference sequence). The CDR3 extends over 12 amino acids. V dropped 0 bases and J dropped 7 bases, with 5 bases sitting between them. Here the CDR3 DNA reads TGTGCCAGCAGCTTGGACGGGAATGAGCAGTTCTTC. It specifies CASSLDGNEQFF.

In nucleotides, the CDR3 is TGTGCCAGCAGCTCAAGCGGTGCCGCAATCGATGAGCAGTTCTTC. It encodes CASSSSGAAIDEQFF. V is TRBV7-2 and J is TRBJ2-1, with a weak D call TRBD2 (5 bases). V gave up 4 bases and J gave up 8 bases, with 18 bases separating them. The CDR3 runs 15 residues. The V gene's germline CDR1 is SGHTA and CDR2 FQGNSA. The whole variable domain, remainder taken from reference TRBV7-2 and TRBJ2-1, is GAGVSQSPSNKVTEKGKDVELRCDPISGHTALYWYRQSLGQGLEFLIYFQGNSAPDKSGLPSDRFSAERTGGSVSTLTIQRTQQEDSAVYLCASSSSGAAIDEQFFGPGTRLTVL.

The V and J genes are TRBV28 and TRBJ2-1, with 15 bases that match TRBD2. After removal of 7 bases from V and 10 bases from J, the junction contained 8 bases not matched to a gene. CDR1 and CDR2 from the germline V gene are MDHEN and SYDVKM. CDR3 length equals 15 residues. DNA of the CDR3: TGTGCCAGCAACCCCGGGACTAGCGGGAGGAGAGAGCAGTTCTTC. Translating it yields CASNPGTSGRREQFF. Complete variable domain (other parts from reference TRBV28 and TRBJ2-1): DVKVTQSSRYLVKRTGEKVFLECVQDMDHENMFWYRQDPGLGLRLIYFSYDVKMKEKGDIPEGYSVSREKKERFSLILESASTNQTSMYLCASNPGTSGRREQFFGPGTRLTVL.

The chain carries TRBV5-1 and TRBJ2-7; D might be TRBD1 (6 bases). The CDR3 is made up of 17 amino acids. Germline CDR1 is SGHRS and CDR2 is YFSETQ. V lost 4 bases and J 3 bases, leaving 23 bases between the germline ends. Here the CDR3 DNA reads TGCGCCAGCAGCCCCCCCCGGGGACACCTTAATAACTACGAGCAGTACTTC. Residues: CASSPPRGHLNNYEQYF.

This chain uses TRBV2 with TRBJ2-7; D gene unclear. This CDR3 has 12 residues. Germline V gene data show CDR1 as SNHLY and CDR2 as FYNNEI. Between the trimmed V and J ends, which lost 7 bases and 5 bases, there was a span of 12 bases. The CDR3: CASTPELNEQYF. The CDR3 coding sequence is TGTGCCAGCACCCCCGAGCTAAACGAGCAGTACTTC.

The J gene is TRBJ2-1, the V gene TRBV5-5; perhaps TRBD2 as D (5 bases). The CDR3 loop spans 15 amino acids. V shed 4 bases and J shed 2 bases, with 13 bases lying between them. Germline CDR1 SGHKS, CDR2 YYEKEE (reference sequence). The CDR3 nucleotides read TGTGCCAGCAGCCCGACGGGATCGACCTACAATGAGCAGTTCTTC. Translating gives CASSPTGSTYNEQFF. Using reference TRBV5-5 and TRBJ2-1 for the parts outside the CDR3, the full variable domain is DAGVTQSPTHLIKTRGQQVTLRCSPISGHKSVSWYQQVLGQGPQFIFQYYEKEERGRGNFPDRFSARQFPNYSSELNVNALLLGDSALYLCASSPTGSTYNEQFFGPGTRLTVL.

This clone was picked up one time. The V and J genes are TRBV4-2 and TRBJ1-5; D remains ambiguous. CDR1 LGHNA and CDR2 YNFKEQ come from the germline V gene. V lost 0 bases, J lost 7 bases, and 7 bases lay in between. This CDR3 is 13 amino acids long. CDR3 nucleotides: TGTGCCAGCAGCCAAGATTGGGAGCAGCCCCAGCATTTT. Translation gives CASSQDWEQPQHF.

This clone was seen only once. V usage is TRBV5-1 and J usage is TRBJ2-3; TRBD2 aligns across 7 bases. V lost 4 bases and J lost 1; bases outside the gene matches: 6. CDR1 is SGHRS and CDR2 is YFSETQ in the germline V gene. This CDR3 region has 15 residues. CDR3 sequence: CASSLPTSGTDTQYF. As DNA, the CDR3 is TGCGCCAGCAGCCTACCCACTAGCGGCACAGATACGCAGTATTTT.

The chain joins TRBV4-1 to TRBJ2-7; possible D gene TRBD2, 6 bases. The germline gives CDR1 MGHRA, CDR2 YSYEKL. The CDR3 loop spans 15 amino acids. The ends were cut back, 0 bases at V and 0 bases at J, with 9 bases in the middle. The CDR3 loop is CASSQEAGRSYEQYF. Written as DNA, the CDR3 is TGCGCCAGCAGCCAAGAGGCGGGACGCTCCTACGAGCAGTACTTC.

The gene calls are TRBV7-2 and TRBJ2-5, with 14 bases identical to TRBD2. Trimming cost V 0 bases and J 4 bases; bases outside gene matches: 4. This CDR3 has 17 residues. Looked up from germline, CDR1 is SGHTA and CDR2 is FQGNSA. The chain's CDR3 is CASSLAGLAGVLETQYF. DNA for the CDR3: TGTGCCAGCAGCTTAGCGGGACTAGCGGGAGTTTTAGAGACCCAGTACTTC.

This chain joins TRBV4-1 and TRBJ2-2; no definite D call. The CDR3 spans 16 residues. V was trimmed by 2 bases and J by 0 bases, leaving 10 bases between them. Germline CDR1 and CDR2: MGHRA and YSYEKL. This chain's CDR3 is CASSQLELANTGELFF. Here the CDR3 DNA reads TGCGCCAGCAGCCAACTGGAGCTCGCGAACACCGGGGAGCTGTTTTTT.

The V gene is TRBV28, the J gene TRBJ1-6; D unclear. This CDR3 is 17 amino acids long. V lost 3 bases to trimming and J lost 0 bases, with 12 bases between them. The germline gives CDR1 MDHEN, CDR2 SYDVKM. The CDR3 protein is CASSFAAGDSYNSPLHF. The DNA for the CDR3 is TGTGCCAGCAGTTTTGCTGCCGGAGACTCCTATAATTCACCCCTCCACTTT.

The CDR3 DNA follows: TGTGCCAGCAGCTTAGGGGGCAGTCCTGGAAACACCATATATTTT. It specifies CASSLGGSPGNTIYF. This chain connects TRBV11-3 to TRBJ1-3; a weak D match, TRBD1 (5 bases). CDR3 size: 15 residues. Germline V gene sequence: CDR1 SGHNT, CDR2 YENEEA. V gave up 1 base and J gave up 2 bases, with 9 bases separating them.

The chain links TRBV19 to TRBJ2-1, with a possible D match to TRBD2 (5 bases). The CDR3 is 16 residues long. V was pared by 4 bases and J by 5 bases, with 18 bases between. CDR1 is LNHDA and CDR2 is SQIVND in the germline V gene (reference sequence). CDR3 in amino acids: CASSKGLGGRDNEQFF. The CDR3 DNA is TGTGCCAGTAGTAAGGGCCTCGGAGGTAGGGACAATGAGCAGTTCTTC.

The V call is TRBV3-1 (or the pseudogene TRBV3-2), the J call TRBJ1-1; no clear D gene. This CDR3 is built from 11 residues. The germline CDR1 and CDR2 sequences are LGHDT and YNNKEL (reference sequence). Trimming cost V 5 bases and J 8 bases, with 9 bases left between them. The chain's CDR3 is CASSVHREAFF. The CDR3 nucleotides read TGTGCCAGCAGCGTCCACAGAGAAGCTTTCTTT.